This T cell receptor beta chain was observed in a study of PD-1 blockade in classical Hodgkin lymphoma. The study, taken as a whole, reports: Patients newly diagnosed and complete responders had comparable baseline diversity.

The table came from immunoSEQ multiplex PCR; TCRdb's copy has only in-frame clones and leaves some out. This sample has tens of thousands of clones, with about 85% found just once. All patients experienced relapse after autologous stem cell transplantation, and brentuximab vedotin exposure was variable. Magnetic negative selection was used to purify CD4+ T cells from thawed PBMCs. Patients showed best responses of complete response, partial response or progressive disease. Germline assignment: CDR1 LGHNA and CDR2 YNFKEQ. This CDR3 has 16 residues. As regards this clone: No antigen is known for it.

This chain uses TRBV4-2 with TRBJ2-5, with 11 bases fitting TRBD2. The J call could be wrong; TRBJ2-7 is a better fit for the DNA end. This sample comprised CD4+ T cells from blood, obtained at baseline. This clonotype was sampled from a human donor with classical Hodgkin lymphoma. Written as DNA, the CDR3 is TGTGCCAGCAGCCAAGCGGGACTAGCGGCTTCCTACGAGCAGTACTTC. Amino acid sequence: CASSQAGLAASYEQYF.